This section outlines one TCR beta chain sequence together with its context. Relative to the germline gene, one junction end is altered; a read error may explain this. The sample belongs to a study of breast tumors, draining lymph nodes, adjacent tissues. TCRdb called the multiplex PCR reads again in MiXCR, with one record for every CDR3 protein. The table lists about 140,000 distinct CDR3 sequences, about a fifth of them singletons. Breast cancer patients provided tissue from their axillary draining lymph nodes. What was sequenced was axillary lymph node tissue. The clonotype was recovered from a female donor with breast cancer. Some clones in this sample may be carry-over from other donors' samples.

CDR3 in DNA: TGTACCAGTAGGGGGCGCTTTGGGGCCAACGTCCTGACTTTC. As protein: CTSRGRFGANVLTF. This sequence joins TRBV19 and TRBJ2-6; 7 bases agree with TRBD1. This CDR3 is 14 amino acids long. The germline CDR1 and CDR2 sequences are LNHDA and SQIVND (reference sequence). Full variable domain (rest looked up from reference TRBV19 and TRBJ2-6): DGGITQSPKYLFRKEGQNVTLSCEQNLNHDAMYWYRQDPGQGLRLIYYSQIVNDFQKGDIAEGYSVSREKKESFPLTVTSAQKNPTAFYLCTSRGRFGANVLTFGAGSRLTVL.